Reported below is one T cell receptor beta chain. The ends were cut back, 3 bases at V and 4 bases at J, with 22 bases in the middle. The length of the CDR3 is 17 residues. CDR1 and CDR2 (germline): DFQATT, SNEGSKA (reference sequence). TCRdb fed the 5' RACE reads into MiXCR, producing one record per CDR3 protein. The repertoire holds approximately 140,000 distinct CDR3 sequences, with 4.1% as singletons. This sample is drawn from a study of human T cells and chemical hapten exposure. Extraction yielded total RNA from whole blood (unfractionated). The sequence was obtained from a female donor in good health. The V gene is TRBV20-1, the J gene TRBJ2-1, with D possibly being TRBD2 (7 bases). This chain's CDR3 is CSARGGLRQGRYNEQFF. The DNA for the CDR3 is TGCAGTGCTAGGGGGGGGCTAAGGCAGGGGAGATACAATGAGCAGTTCTTC.